The rows below give T cell receptor beta chains drawn from one sample of a study of Graves' ophthalmopathy and Graves' hyperthyroidism. Via MiXCR, TCRdb re-called the multiplex PCR reads, giving one row per CDR3 protein. The profile shows over 650,000 distinct CDR3 sequences, about 40% of them singletons. Sequencing input: peripheral blood. The origin of the receptors is an adult man with Graves' ophthalmopathy. Both conserved end residues are part of each CDR3. A D gene is named only where the DNA matches it firmly. Clone size, where shown, is once, few, many, or a class for clones that have expanded.

j_gene: TRBJ2-7; d_gene: TRBD2; v_gene: TRBV19; abundance: -; CDR3aa: CASSTVGLRGDEQYF; CDR3nt: TGTGCCAGTAGTACCGTCGGACTCCGGGGGGACGAGCAGTACTTC
j_gene: TRBJ2-5; d_gene: -; v_gene: TRBV19; abundance: many; CDR3aa: CASSMGTQETQYF; CDR3nt: TGTGCCAGTAGTATGGGAACCCAAGAGACCCAGTACTTC
j_gene: TRBJ1-1; d_gene: -; v_gene: TRBV6-4; abundance: -; CDR3aa: CASSAPAGTNTEAFF; CDR3nt: TGTGCCAGCAGTGCTCCCGCTGGGACGAACACTGAAGCTTTCTTT
j_gene: TRBJ2-6; d_gene: -; v_gene: TRBV19; abundance: -; CDR3aa: CASSNSPERANVLTF; CDR3nt: TGTGCCAGTAGTAACAGCCCGGAGAGGGCCAACGTCCTGACTTTC
j_gene: TRBJ2-5; d_gene: -; v_gene: TRBV7-9; abundance: -; CDR3aa: CASTLGVGEETQYF; CDR3nt: TGTGCCAGCACCTTGGGGGTCGGAGAAGAGACCCAGTACTTC
j_gene: TRBJ2-7; d_gene: -; v_gene: TRBV7-9; abundance: few; CDR3aa: CASSSPISESWSYEQYF; CDR3nt: TGTGCCAGCAGCTCTCCCATCTCCGAGTCGTGGTCCTACGAGCAGTACTTC
j_gene: TRBJ2-5; d_gene: TRBD2; v_gene: TRBV19; abundance: -; CDR3aa: CASSRDYSNQPQYF; CDR3nt: TGTGCCAGTAGTAGGGACTATAGCAATCAGCCCCAGTACTTC
j_gene: TRBJ1-1; d_gene: -; v_gene: TRBV4-1; abundance: many; CDR3aa: CASSQETGIGNTEAFF; CDR3nt: TGCGCCAGCAGCCAAGAGACAGGAATAGGGAACACTGAAGCTTTCTTT
j_gene: TRBJ1-5; d_gene: -; v_gene: TRBV9; abundance: -; CDR3aa: CASSVAGGAQETQHF; CDR3nt: TGTGCCAGCAGCGTAGCAGGAGGGGCACAAGAGACCCAGCATTTT
j_gene: TRBJ2-7; d_gene: -; v_gene: TRBV7-8; abundance: many; CDR3aa: CASSLGSQGGEQYF; CDR3nt: TGTGCCAGCAGCTTAGGGTCACAGGGAGGCGAGCAGTACTTC
j_gene: TRBJ2-3; d_gene: TRBD1; v_gene: TRBV5-1; abundance: few; CDR3aa: CASSPGQGPDTQYF; CDR3nt: TGCGCCAGCAGCCCCGGACAGGGTCCAGATACGCAGTATTTT
j_gene: TRBJ2-5; d_gene: TRBD1; v_gene: TRBV5-1; abundance: -; CDR3aa: CASSGQGQLVGETQYF; CDR3nt: TGCGCCAGCAGTGGACAGGGGCAACTAGTAGGGGAGACCCAGTACTTC
j_gene: TRBJ2-5; d_gene: -; v_gene: TRBV7-9; abundance: few; CDR3aa: CASSFVPHGGETQYF; CDR3nt: TGTGCCAGCAGCTTCGTACCCCATGGGGGAGAGACCCAGTACTTC
j_gene: TRBJ2-7; d_gene: TRBD1; v_gene: TRBV6-2/TRBV6-3; abundance: -; CDR3aa: CASSRPGQGVSYEQYF; CDR3nt: TGTGCCAGCAGTCGTCCGGGACAGGGGGTGTCTTACGAGCAGTACTTC
j_gene: TRBJ1-5; d_gene: TRBD1; v_gene: TRBV2; abundance: -; CDR3aa: CASSSWTGVKLAQPQHF; CDR3nt: TGTGCCAGTAGTTCCTGGACAGGGGTCAAATTGGCGCAGCCCCAGCATTTT
j_gene: TRBJ2-5; d_gene: -; v_gene: TRBV6-1; abundance: many; CDR3aa: CASSRLEQETQYF; CDR3nt: TGTGCCAGCTCCCGACTAGAGCAAGAGACCCAGTACTTC